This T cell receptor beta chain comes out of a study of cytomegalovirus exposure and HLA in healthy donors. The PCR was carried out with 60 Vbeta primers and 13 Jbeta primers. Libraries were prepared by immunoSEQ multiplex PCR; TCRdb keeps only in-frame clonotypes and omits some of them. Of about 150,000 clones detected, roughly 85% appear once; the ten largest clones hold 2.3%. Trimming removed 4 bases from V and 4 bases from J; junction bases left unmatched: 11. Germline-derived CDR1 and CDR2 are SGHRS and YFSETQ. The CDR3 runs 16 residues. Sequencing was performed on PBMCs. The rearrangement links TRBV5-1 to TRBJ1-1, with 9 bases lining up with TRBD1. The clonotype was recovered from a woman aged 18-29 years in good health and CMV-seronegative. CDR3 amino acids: CASSASGTGMSTEAFF. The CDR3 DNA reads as TGCGCCAGCAGCGCTTCCGGGACAGGGATGAGCACTGAAGCTTTCTTT.